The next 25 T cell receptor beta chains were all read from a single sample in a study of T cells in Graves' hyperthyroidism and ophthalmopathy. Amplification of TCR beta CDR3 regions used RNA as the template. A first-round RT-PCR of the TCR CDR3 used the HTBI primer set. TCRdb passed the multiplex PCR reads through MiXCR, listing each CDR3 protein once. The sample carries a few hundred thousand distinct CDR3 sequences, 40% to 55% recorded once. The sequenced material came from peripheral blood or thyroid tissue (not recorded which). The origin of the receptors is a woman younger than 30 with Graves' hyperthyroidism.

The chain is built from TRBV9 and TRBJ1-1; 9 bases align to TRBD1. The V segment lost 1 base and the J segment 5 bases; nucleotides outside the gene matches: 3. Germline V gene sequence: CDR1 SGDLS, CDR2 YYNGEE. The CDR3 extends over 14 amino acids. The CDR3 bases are TGTGCCAGCAGCGTAACGGGACAGGGTACTGAAGCTTTCTTT. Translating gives CASSVTGQGTEAFF.

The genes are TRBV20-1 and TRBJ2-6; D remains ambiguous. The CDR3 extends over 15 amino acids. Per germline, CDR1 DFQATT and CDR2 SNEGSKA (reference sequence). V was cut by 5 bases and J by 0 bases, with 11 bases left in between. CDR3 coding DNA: TGCAGTGCTGACCGAAGAAGCTCTGGGGCCAACGTCCTGACTTTC. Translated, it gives CSADRRSSGANVLTF.

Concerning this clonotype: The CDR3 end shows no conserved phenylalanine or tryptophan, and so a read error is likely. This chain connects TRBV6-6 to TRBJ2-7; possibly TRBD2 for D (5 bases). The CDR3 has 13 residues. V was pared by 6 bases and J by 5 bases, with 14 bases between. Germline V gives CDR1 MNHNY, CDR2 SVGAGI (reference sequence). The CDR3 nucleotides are TGTGCCAGCAGCCAAATCCCCGGGAACGAGCAGTACCTC. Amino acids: CASSQIPGNEQYL.

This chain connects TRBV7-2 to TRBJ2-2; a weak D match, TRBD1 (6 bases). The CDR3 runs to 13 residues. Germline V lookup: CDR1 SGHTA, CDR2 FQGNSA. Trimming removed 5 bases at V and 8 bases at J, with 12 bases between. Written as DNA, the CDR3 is TGTGCCAGCAGCGTGTACGGGACAGGGGAGCTGTTTTTT. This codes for CASSVYGTGELFF.

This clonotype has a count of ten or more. The CDR3: CSASLGTENTEAFF. CDR3 nucleotides: TGCAGTGCTAGCCTAGGGACGGAGAACACTGAAGCTTTCTTT. The chain combines TRBV20-1 with TRBJ1-1; D may be TRBD1 (5 bases). Germline CDR1 and CDR2: DFQATT and SNEGSKA (reference sequence). Trimming stripped 3 bases from V and 1 base from J, with 12 bases between. This CDR3 region has 14 residues.

The CDR3 protein is CASSFDSNQPQYF. The DNA for the CDR3 is TGTGCCAGCAGCTTCGATAGCAATCAGCCCCAGTACTTC. The V gene is TRBV7-9, the J gene TRBJ2-5; D remains ambiguous. This CDR3 is 13 amino acids long. V lost 3 bases and J lost 9, with 14 bases in between. Looked up from germline, CDR1 is SEHNR and CDR2 is FQNEAQ (reference sequence).

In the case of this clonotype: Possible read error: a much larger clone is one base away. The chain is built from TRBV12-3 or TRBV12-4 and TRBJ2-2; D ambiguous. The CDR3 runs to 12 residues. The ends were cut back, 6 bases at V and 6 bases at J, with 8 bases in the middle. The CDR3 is CASSHEAGELFF. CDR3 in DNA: TGTGCCAGCAGCCACGAGGCCGGGGAGCTGTTTTTT.

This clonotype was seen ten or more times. DNA for the CDR3: TGTGCCAGCAGCTTAGCTAGGACAGGGAAGGCCGGGGAGCTGTTTTTT. Its translation is CASSLARTGKAGELFF. The V gene is TRBV7-8, the J gene TRBJ2-2; 8 bases match TRBD1. The germline V gene encodes CDR1 SGHVS and CDR2 FQNEAQ. The CDR3 covers 16 residues. Trimming cost V 0 bases and J 6 bases; bases outside gene matches: 6. Based on the CDR3 plus reference TRBV7-8 and TRBJ2-2, the full variable domain is GAGVSQSPRYKVAKRGQDVALRCDPISGHVSLFWYQQALGQGPEFLTYFQNEAQLDKSGLPSDRFFAERPEGSVSTLKIQRTQQEDSAVYLCASSLARTGKAGELFFGEGSRLTVL.

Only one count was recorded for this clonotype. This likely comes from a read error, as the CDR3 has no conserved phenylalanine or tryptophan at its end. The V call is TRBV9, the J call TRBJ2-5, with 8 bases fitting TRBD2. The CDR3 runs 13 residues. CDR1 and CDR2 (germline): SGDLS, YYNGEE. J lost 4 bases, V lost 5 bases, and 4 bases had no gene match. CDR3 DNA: TGTGCCAGCAGTCCCGGGACTAGAGAGACCCAGTACCTC. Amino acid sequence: CASSPGTRETQYL.

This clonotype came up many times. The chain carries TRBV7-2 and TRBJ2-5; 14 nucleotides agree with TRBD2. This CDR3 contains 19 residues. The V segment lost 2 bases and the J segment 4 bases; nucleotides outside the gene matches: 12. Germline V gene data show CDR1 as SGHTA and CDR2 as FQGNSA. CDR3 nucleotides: TGTGCCAGCAGCTTATCCCAAGGGACTAGCGGGAGTGGGCGAGAGACCCAGTACTTC. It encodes CASSLSQGTSGSGRETQYF.

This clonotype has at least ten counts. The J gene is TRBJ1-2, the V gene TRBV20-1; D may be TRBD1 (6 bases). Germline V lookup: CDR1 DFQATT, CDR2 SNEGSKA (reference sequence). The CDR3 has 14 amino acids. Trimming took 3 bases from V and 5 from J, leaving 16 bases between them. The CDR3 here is CSASKSGHWYGYTF. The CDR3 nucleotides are TGCAGTGCTAGCAAATCGGGACACTGGTATGGCTACACCTTC.

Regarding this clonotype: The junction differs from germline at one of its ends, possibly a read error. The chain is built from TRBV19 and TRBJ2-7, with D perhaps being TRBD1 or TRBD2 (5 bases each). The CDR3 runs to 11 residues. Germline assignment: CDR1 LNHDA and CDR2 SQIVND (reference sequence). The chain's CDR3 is CVSKRGYEQYF. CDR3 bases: TGTGTCAGTAAGAGGGGTTACGAGCAGTACTTC.

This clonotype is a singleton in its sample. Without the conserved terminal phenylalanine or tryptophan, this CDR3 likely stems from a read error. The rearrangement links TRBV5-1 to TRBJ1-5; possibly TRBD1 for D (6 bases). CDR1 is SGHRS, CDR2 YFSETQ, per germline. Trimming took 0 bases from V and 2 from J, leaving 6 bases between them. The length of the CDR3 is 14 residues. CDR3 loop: CASSLAGGNQPQHY. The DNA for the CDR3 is TGCGCCAGCAGCTTGGCAGGGGGCAATCAGCCCCAGCATTAT.

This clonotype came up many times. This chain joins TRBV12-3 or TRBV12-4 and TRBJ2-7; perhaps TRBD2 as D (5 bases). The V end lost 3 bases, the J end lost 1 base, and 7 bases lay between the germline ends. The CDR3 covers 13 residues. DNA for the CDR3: TGTGCCAGCAGTTTCCGCGGGTCCTACGAGCAGTACTTC. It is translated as CASSFRGSYEQYF.

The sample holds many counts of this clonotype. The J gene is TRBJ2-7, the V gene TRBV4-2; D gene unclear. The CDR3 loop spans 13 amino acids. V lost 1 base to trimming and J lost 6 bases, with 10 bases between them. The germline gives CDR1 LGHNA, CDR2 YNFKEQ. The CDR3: CASSQGLVGEQYF. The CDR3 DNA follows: TGTGCCAGCAGCCAAGGGCTGGTGGGCGAGCAGTACTTC.

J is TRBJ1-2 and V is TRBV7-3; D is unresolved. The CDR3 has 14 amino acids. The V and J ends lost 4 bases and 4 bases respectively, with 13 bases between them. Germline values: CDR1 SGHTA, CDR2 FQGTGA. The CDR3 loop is CASSWTDSSYGYTF. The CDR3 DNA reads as TGTGCCAGCAGCTGGACGGATAGTTCCTATGGCTACACCTTC.

The CDR3 coding sequence is TGTGCCAGCAGTTACTCGGGCAGGCCCGGGGAGCTGTTTTTT. Translation: CASSYSGRPGELFF. V is TRBV6-5 and J is TRBJ2-2; D call uncertain. The V gene lost 0 bases and the J gene lost 6 bases, with 8 bases spanning the gap. The V gene's germline CDR1 is MNHEY and CDR2 SVGAGI. The CDR3 spans 14 residues.

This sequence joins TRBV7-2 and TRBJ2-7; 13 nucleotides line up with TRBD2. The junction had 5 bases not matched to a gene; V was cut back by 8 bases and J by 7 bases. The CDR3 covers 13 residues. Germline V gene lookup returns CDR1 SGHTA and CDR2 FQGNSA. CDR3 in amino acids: CASREGLAGEQYF. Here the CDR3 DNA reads TGTGCCAGCCGCGAGGGACTAGCGGGAGAGCAGTACTTC. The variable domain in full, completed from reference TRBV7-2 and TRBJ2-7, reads GAGVSQSPSNKVTEKGKDVELRCDPISGHTALYWYRQSLGQGLEFLIYFQGNSAPDKSGLPSDRFSAERTGGSVSTLTIQRTQQEDSAVYLCASREGLAGEQYFGPGTRLTVT.

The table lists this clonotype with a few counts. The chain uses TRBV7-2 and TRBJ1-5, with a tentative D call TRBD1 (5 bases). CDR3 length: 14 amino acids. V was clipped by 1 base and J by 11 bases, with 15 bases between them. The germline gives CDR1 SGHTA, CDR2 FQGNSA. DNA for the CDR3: TGTGCCAGCAGCTTAGACCAGGGTGGGGAGACCCAGCATTTT. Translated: CASSLDQGGETQHF.

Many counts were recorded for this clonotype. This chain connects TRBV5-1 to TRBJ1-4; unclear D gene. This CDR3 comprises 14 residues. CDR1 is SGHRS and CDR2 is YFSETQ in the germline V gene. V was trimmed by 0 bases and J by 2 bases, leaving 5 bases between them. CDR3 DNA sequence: TGCGCCAGCAGCTTGGACACTACTAATGAAAAACTGTTTTTT. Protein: CASSLDTTNEKLFF.

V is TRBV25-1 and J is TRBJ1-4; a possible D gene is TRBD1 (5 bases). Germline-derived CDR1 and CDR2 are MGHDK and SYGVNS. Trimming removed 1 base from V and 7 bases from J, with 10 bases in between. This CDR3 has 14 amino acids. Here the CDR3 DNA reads TGTGCCAGCAGTGAATCTGGGGGATGTGAAAAACTGTTTTTT. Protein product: CASSESGGCEKLFF.

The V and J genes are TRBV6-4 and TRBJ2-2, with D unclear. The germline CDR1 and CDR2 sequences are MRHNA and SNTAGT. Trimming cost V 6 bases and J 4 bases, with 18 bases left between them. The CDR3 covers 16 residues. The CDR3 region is CASSHLDGYGTGELFF. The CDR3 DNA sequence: TGTGCCAGCAGCCACTTGGACGGATATGGCACCGGGGAGCTGTTTTTT.

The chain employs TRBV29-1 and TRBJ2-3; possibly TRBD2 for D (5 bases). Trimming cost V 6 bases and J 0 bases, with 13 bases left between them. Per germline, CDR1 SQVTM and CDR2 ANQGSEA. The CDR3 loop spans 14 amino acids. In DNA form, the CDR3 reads TGCAGCGTCCTCTTGGGGAGAAGCACAGATACGCAGTATTTT. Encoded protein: CSVLLGRSTDTQYF.

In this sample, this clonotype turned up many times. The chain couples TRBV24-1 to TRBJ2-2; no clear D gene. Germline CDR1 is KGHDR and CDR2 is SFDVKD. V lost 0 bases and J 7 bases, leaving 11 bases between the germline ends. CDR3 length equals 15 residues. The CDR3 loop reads CATSDLYGKDGELFF. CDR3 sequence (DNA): TGTGCCACCAGTGATTTGTATGGAAAGGACGGGGAGCTGTTTTTT.

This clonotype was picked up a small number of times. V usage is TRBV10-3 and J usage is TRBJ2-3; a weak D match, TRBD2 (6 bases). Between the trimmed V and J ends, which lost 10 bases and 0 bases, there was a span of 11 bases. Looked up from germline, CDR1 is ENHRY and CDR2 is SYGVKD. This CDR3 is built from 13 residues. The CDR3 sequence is CATLGTSTDTQYF. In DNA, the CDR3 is TGTGCCACCTTGGGGACTAGCACAGATACGCAGTATTTT.